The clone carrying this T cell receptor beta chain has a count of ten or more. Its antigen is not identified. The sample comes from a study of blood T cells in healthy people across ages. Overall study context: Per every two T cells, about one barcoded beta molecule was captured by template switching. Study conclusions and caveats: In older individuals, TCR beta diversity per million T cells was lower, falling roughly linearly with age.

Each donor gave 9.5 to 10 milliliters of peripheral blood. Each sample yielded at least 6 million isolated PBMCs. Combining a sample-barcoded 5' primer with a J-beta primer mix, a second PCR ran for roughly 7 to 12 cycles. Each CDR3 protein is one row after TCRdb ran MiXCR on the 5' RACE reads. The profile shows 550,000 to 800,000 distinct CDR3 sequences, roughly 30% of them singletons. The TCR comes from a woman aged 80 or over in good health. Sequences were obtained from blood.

CDR3 sequence: CASRPSGGAPDTQYF. CDR3 nucleotides: TGCGCCAGCAGACCAAGCGGGGGGGCCCCAGATACGCAGTATTTT. The rearrangement links TRBV10-2 to TRBJ2-3; 10 bases map to TRBD2. The CDR3 loop spans 15 amino acids. Germline V gene sequence: CDR1 WSHSY, CDR2 SAAADI. After removal of 6 bases from V and 4 bases from J, the junction contained 7 bases not matched to a gene.